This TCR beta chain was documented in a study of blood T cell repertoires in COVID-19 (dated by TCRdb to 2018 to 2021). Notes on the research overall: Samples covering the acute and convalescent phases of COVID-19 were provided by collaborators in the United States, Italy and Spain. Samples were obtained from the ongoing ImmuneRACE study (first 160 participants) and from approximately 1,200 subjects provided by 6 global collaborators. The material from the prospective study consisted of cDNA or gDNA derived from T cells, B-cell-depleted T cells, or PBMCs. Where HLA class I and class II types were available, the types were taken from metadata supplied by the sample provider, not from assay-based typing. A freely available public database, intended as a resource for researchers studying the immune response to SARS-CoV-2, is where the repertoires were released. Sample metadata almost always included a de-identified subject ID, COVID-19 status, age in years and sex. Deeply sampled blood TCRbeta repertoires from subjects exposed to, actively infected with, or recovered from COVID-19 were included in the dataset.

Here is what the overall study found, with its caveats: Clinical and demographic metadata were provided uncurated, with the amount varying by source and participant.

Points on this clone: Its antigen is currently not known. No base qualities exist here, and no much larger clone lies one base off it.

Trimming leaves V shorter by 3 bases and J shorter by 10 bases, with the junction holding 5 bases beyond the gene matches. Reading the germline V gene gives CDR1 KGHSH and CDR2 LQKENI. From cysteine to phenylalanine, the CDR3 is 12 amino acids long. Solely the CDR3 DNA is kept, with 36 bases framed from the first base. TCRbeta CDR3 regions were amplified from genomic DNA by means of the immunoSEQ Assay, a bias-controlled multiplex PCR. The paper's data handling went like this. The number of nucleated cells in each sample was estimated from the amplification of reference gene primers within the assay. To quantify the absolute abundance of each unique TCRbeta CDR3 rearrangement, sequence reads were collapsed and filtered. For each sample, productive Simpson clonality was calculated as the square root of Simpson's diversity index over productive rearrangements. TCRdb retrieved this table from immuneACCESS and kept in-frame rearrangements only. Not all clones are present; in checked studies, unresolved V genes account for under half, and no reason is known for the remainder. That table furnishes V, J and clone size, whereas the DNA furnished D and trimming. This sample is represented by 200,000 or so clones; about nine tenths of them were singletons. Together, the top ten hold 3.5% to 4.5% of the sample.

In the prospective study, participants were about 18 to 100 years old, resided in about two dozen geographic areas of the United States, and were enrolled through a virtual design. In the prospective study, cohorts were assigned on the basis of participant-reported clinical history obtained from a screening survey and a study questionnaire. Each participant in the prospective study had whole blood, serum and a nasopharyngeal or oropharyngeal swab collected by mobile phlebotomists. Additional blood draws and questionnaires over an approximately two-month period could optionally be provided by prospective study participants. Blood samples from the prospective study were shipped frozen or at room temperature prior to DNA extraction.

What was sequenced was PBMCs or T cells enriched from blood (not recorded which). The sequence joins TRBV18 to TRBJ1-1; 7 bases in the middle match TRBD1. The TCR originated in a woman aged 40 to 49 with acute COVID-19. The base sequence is TGTGCCAGCTCACCGCTACAGGGGCCAGCTTTCTTT. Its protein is CASSPLQGPAFF.